This is a list of T cell receptor delta chains from one sample in a study of Vδ1+ human thymocytes. TCRdb redid the clone calls on the multiplex PCR reads with CATT. The repertoire holds 50,000 to 75,000 delta-chain clones, with roughly 16% as singletons. The specimen was Vdelta1+ gamma-delta thymocytes from the thymus. These receptors were taken from a girl less than two years old who had congenital heart surgery. Both conserved end residues are part of each CDR3. Each record gives: V gene, clone size, D gene, J gene, CDR3 protein, CDR3 DNA. D genes are given only for firm matches. Not every row has a clone size; where given, it reads once, few, many or a size class.

TRDV1	NA	TRDD3	TRDJ1	CALGEPTSLLLGESIYTDKLIF	TGTGCTCTTGGGGAGCCAACTTCCCTCTTACTGGGGGAGAGCATATACACCGATAAACTCATCTTT
TRDV1	few	TRDD3	TRDJ1	CALGGPVGDLYTDKLIF	TGTGCTCTTGGGGGTCCCGTGGGGGATCTCTACACCGATAAACTCATCTTT
TRDV1	NA	TRDD3	TRDJ1	CALGEPVFRPPVWGIHDTDKLIF	TGTGCTCTTGGGGAACCGGTCTTCCGTCCCCCAGTCTGGGGGATACACGACACCGATAAACTCATCTTT
TRDV1	few	TRDD3	TRDJ1	CALGESQTSSEYWGTDTDKLIF	TGTGCTCTTGGGGAATCCCAAACCTCTTCCGAGTACTGGGGGACCGACACCGATAAACTCATCTTT
TRDV1	NA	TRDD2	TRDJ1	CALGELLPTVWWGYTDKLIF	TGTGCTCTTGGGGAACTCCTTCCTACCGTATGGTGGGGGTACACCGATAAACTCATCTTT
TRDV1	NA	TRDD3	TRDJ1	CALGELGWVASGLKVAAAYWGRTKLIF	TGTGCTCTTGGGGAACTAGGCTGGGTGGCCTCCGGATTGAAAGTAGCCGCGGCGTACTGGGGGAGGACTAAACTCATCTTT
TRDV1	few	TRDD3	TRDJ1	CALGEPSTNWGRFTDKLIF	TGTGCTCTTGGGGAACCTTCTACGAACTGGGGGAGATTCACCGATAAACTCATCTTT
TRDV1	NA	TRDD3	TRDJ1	CALGVVLDGGYRAKLIF	TGTGCTCTTGGGGTAGTCCTTGATGGGGGATACCGCGCTAAACTCATCTTT
TRDV2	few	NA	TRDJ1	CACDIRGVNTDKLIF	TGTGCCTGTGACATAAGGGGGGTAAACACCGATAAACTCATCTTT
TRDV1	once	TRDD3	TRDJ1	CALGEVGRGYASDKLIF	TGTGCTCTTGGGGAAGTGGGCCGGGGATACGCTTCCGATAAACTCATCTTT
TRDV1	few	NA	TRDJ1	CALGLCEFRSCTDKLIF	TGTGCTCTTGGGCTCTGCGAGTTCCGTTCTTGCACCGATAAACTCATCTTT
TRAV29/DV5	few	TRDD3	TRDJ1	CAARSYSLVLGVLYTDKLIF	TGTGCAGCAAGATCCTACAGCCTCGTACTGGGGGTTTTGTACACCGATAAACTCATCTTT
TRDV1	few	NA	TRDJ1	CALGEPLAFGDYTDKLIF	TGTGCTCTTGGGGAGCCCCTGGCCTTCGGGGACTACACCGATAAACTCATCTTT
TRDV1	few	NA	TRDJ1	CALGETTSPRGLLGKADKLIF	TGTGCTCTTGGGGAGACTACTTCCCCCCGGGGTCTACTGGGCAAGGCCGATAAACTCATCTTT
TRDV1	few	TRDD2	TRDJ1	CALGELLLPTRDTPYTDKLIF	TGTGCTCTTGGGGAACTTCTCCTTCCTACCAGGGATACCCCGTACACCGATAAACTCATCTTT
TRDV1	NA	TRDD3	TRDJ1	CALGETRLPKESRRLGDPSLHGADKLIF	TGTGCTCTTGGGGAAACGAGACTTCCTAAGGAATCCCGGCGTCTGGGGGATCCTTCGCTACATGGTGCCGATAAACTCATCTTT
TRDV1	few	TRDD3	TRDJ1	CALGTRGAGGYTDKLIF	TGTGCTCTTGGGACACGCGGGGCTGGGGGATACACCGATAAACTCATCTTT
TRDV1	few	NA	TRDJ1	CALGELDVRVLYTDKLIF	TGTGCTCTTGGGGAACTAGACGTCAGGGTCCTGTACACCGATAAACTCATCTTT
TRAV29/DV5	NA	TRDD3	TRDJ1	CAADASGEGLLGSPHTDKLIF	TGTGCAGCTGATGCTTCAGGCGAGGGCCTACTGGGGAGCCCTCACACCGATAAACTCATCTTT
TRDV1	few	NA	TRDJ1	CALGEVVLLRQEYTDKLIF	TGTGCTCTTGGGGAAGTGGTACTCCTACGTCAAGAGTACACCGATAAACTCATCTTT
TRDV1	few	TRDD3	TRDJ1	CALGAALRGIPRYTDKLIF	TGTGCTCTTGGGGCCGCACTAAGGGGGATACCCCGGTACACCGATAAACTCATCTTT
TRDV1	NA	TRDD3	TRDJ1	CALGPTVGARIRKVVGDMPTDKLIF	TGTGCTCTTGGACCAACAGTGGGAGCCAGGATCAGGAAAGTGGTGGGGGATATGCCAACCGATAAACTCATCTTT
TRAV29/DV5	NA	TRDD3	TRDJ1	CAARLRPSSWLYWGLLYTDKLIF	TGTGCAGCAAGGTTAAGGCCTTCTAGTTGGCTTTACTGGGGACTCCTCTACACCGATAAACTCATCTTT
TRDV1	NA	NA	TRDJ1	CAIGVSFPPAPFIVIF	TGTGCTATTGGGGTCTCCTTCCCCCCGGCTCCATTTATAGTCATCTTT
TRDV1	NA	TRDD3	TRDJ1	CALAPSHWRGYVYNDKLIF	TGTGCTCTTGCCCCTTCCCACTGGAGGGGATACGTGTATAACGATAAACTCATCTTT
TRDV1	few	NA	TRDJ1	CALGETSFLCGWGRAVDKLIF	TGTGCTCTTGGGGAAACGTCCTTCCTATGTGGATGGGGGAGGGCTGTGGATAAACTCATCTTT
TRDV1	NA	TRDD3	TRDJ1	CALGEPLRTGGYSNKLIF	TGTGCTCTTGGGGAACCACTACGAACTGGGGGATACTCGAATAAACTCATCTTT
TRDV1	NA	NA	TRDJ1	CALGPRASYLTGGPYTDKLIF	TGTGCTCTTGGGCCGCGGGCTTCCTACTTAACTGGGGGCCCCTACACCGATAAACTCATCTTT
TRDV1	NA	NA	TRDJ1	CAFGELRGRIDKLIF	TGTGCTTTTGGGGAACTTAGGGGCCGGATCGATAAACTCATCTTT
TRDV1	few	NA	TRDJ1	CALGSWWAKLIF	TGTGCTCTTGGGTCCTGGTGGGCTAAACTCATCTTT
TRDV1	NA	TRDD3	TRDJ1	CALGERSLGDTRDTDKLIF	TGTGCTCTTGGGGAACGGTCCCTGGGGGATACGCGGGACACCGATAAACTCATCTTT
TRDV1	NA	NA	TRDJ1	CALGEMSWGSSVYTDKLIF	TGTGCTCTTGGGGAAATGTCCTGGGGATCCAGTGTGTACACCGATAAACTCATCTTT
TRDV1	few	NA	TRDJ1	CALGELWPRPTDKLIF	TGTGCTCTTGGGGAACTCTGGCCACGACCCACCGATAAACTCATCTTT
TRDV1	few	NA	TRDJ1	CALGTQGAVHHTDKLIF	TGTGCTCTTGGGACCCAGGGGGCTGTACACCACACCGATAAACTCATCTTT
TRDV1	NA	NA	TRDJ1	CALGELAPTSWGAPFYTDKLIF	TGTGCTCTTGGGGAACTAGCTCCTACGTCCTGGGGGGCTCCTTTTTACACCGATAAACTCATCTTT
TRDV1	few	NA	TRDJ1	CALGELGPSGEQTDKLIF	TGTGCTCTTGGGGAACTAGGGCCCAGCGGTGAGCAGACCGATAAACTCATCTTT
TRDV3	NA	TRDD3	TRDJ2	CASPGGYPFPYLTAQLFF	TGTGCCTCCCCTGGGGGATACCCCTTTCCTTATTTGACAGCACAACTCTTCTTT
TRDV1	NA	NA	TRDJ1	CALGDNSSHTDKLIF	TGTGCTCTTGGGGACAATTCCTCCCACACCGATAAACTCATCTTT
TRDV1	NA	NA	TRDJ1	CALGELSANFLGTGDPDKLIF	TGTGCTCTTGGGGAACTGTCCGCTAACTTCCTAGGAACTGGGGACCCCGATAAACTCATCTTT
TRDV1	NA	NA	TRDJ1	CALGVLPTPTGGIRGKPDKLIF	TGTGCTCTTGGGGTCCTTCCTACTCCCACGGGGGGGATACGCGGGAAACCCGATAAACTCATCTTT
TRDV1	few	NA	TRDJ1	CALGTHRHPRLKGTDKLIF	TGTGCTCTTGGGACTCACCGGCACCCGAGACTGAAGGGGACCGATAAACTCATCTTT
TRDV1	few	NA	TRDJ1	CALVSRDRSWGPLFTDKLIF	TGTGCTCTTGTGTCGCGGGACCGGTCCTGGGGACCTCTCTTCACCGATAAACTCATCTTT
TRDV1	NA	TRDD3	TRDJ1	CALGELYVPLRYWGTQGSDKLIF	TGTGCTCTTGGGGAACTTTATGTTCCGCTAAGGTACTGGGGGACCCAAGGGTCCGATAAACTCATCTTT
TRDV1	few	TRDD3	TRDJ1	CALGECWGIPTDKLIF	TGTGCTCTTGGGGAATGTTGGGGGATACCCACCGATAAACTCATCTTT
TRDV2	many	TRDD3	TRDJ3	CACDTEMGDTRYWDTRQMFF	TGTGCCTGTGACACCGAGATGGGGGATACGCGTTACTGGGACACCCGACAGATGTTTTTC
TRDV1	NA	NA	TRDJ1	CALGELPIPGPQRYTDKLIF	TGTGCTCTTGGGGAACTCCCTATCCCCGGGCCCCAGCGGTACACCGATAAACTCATCTTT
TRDV1	few	TRDD3	TRDJ1	CALGDADAYWGIRGKLIF	TGTGCTCTTGGGGACGCGGATGCATACTGGGGGATACGGGGGAAACTCATCTTT
TRDV1	few	TRDD3	TRDJ1	CALGELEGSTPEIPNGPPTGGYSDKLIF	TGTGCTCTTGGGGAACTCGAGGGTTCGACCCCCGAAATTCCTAATGGCCCCCCTACTGGGGGATACTCCGATAAACTCATCTTT
TRDV2	few	TRDD2	TRDJ1	CACDTLPTTEATESGTDKLIF	TGTGCCTGTGACACCCTTCCTACGACTGAGGCCACAGAGTCGGGCACCGATAAACTCATCTTT
TRDV1	few	NA	TRDJ1	CALGEQHLAYTDKLIF	TGTGCTCTTGGGGAACAGCACCTTGCGTACACCGATAAACTCATCTTT